This T cell receptor beta chain was captured in a study of T cell responses to AZD1222 COVID-19 vaccine. Some clones are missing from TCRdb's copy, which holds only in-frame ones; the method was immunoSEQ multiplex PCR. The repertoire has more than 250,000 clones, roughly 93% of them found once; the top ten carry roughly 0.51%. This sample comprised peripheral blood, obtained on day 0 of AZD1222 vaccination. This receptor was obtained from an adult in good health.

The CDR3 bases are TGTGCCAGCAGTCGAGGTGAAGCTTTCTTT. Its protein is CASSRGEAFF. The rearrangement uses TRBV6-5 and TRBJ1-1; no clear D. CDR1 is MNHEY, CDR2 SVGAGI, per germline. The V gene lost 5 bases and the J gene lost 7 bases, with 5 bases spanning the gap. The CDR3 covers 10 residues.